The T cell receptor beta chain described here comes from a study of blood T cell repertoires in COVID-19. For the study at large: Acute and convalescent COVID-19 specimens originated in the United States, Italy and Spain. Sources were T cells, B-cell-depleted T cells, or PBMCs; the material itself was cDNA or gDNA.

Sequencing used immunoSEQ multiplex PCR; TCRdb keeps in-frame clones, though not all of them. Here the sample spans over 200,000 clones, just over 85% being singletons. The V end was cut by 1 base, the J end by 8 bases, with 11 bases between. Germline assignment: CDR1 LGHDT and CDR2 YNNKEL (reference sequence). This CDR3 spans 13 amino acids. The chain joins TRBV3-1 (or the pseudogene TRBV3-2) to TRBJ1-1; possibly TRBD1 for D (6 bases). The sequence derives from a man aged 45-60 years with COVID-19, enrolled during active disease. Sequenced sample: peripheral blood. This CDR3 is CASSQASGTEAFF. The CDR3 DNA sequence: TGTGCCAGCAGCCAAGCATCCGGGACAGAAGCTTTCTTT.